This T cell receptor beta chain was sequenced for a study of vaccination effects on CD4 cells after COVID-19. Details on this clone: No antigen is known for it.

Pools of viral peptides were used by the ViraFEST assay to expand antigen-specific CD4+ T cells ahead of sequencing. Investigators separated out CD4+ T cells once around nine days of culture had passed. Everyone in the study got two shots of either the BNT162b2 or mRNA-1273 vaccine. Vaccine recipients lacked prior SARS-CoV-2 infection and had negative nucleocapsid antibodies. There are 18 residues in the CDR3. The germline V gene encodes CDR1 LNHDA and CDR2 SQIVND (reference sequence). V was cut by 3 bases and J by 5 bases, with 23 bases left in between. Sequencing used immunoSEQ multiplex PCR; TCRdb keeps in-frame clones, though not all of them. The sample holds approximately 26,000 clones; 75% to 80% are singletons and the top ten take 6.5%.

The material sequenced was CD4+ T cells from PBMCs cultured with SARS-CoV-2 spike peptides, taken after COVID-19 vaccination. The sequence came from a human donor who received a COVID-19 vaccine. Some clones in this sample may be carry-over from other donors' samples. The chain couples TRBV19 to TRBJ2-1; TRBD2 might be the D (5 bases). CDR3 DNA: TGTGCCAGTAGTATCTCGGGCCCCGGACTTACCCTCGACAATGAGCAGTTCTTC. Its translation is CASSISGPGLTLDNEQFF.